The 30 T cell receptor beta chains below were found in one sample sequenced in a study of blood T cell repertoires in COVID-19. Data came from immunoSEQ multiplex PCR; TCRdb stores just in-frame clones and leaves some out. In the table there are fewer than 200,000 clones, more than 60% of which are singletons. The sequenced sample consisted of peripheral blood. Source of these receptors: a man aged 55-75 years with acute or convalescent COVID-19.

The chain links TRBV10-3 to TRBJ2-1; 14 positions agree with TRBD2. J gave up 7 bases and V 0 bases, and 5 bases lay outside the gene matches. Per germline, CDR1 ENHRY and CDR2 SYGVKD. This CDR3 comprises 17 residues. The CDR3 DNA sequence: TGTGCCATCAGTGAGTCGACTAGCGGGGGGGCCAATAATGAGCAGTTCTTC. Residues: CAISESTSGGANNEQFF.

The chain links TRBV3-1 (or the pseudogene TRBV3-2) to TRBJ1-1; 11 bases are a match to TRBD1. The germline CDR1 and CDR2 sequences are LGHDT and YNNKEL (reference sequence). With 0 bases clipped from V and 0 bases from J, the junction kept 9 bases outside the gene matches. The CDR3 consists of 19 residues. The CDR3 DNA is TGTGCCAGCAGCCAAGATTCCTGGGACAGGGGGTGGATGAACACTGAAGCTTTCTTT. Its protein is CASSQDSWDRGWMNTEAFF.

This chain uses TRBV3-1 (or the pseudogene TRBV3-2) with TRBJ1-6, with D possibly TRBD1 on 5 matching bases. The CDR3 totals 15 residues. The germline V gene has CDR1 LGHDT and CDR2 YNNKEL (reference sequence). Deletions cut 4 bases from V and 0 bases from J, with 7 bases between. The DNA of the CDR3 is TGTGCCAGCAGCCGACAGAGCTCCTATAATTCACCCCTCCACTTT. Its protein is CASSRQSSYNSPLHF.

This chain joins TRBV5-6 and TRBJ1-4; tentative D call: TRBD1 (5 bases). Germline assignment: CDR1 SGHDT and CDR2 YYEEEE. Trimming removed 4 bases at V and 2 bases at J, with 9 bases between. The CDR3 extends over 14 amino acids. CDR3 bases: TGTGCCAGCAGCAACTCAGGGACTAATGAAAAACTGTTTTTT. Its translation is CASSNSGTNEKLFF. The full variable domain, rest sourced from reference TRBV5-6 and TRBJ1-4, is DAGVTQSPTHLIKTRGQQVTLRCSPKSGHDTVSWYQQALGQGPQFIFQYYEEEERQRGNFPDRFSGHQFPNYSSELNVNALLLGDSALYLCASSNSGTNEKLFFGSGTQLSVL.

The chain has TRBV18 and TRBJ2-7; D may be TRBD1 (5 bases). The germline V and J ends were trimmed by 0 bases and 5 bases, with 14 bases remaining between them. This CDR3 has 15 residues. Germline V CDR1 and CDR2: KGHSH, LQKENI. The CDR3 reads CASSPPGEFRHEQYF. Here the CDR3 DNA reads TGTGCCAGCTCACCACCAGGGGAATTCAGGCACGAGCAGTACTTC.

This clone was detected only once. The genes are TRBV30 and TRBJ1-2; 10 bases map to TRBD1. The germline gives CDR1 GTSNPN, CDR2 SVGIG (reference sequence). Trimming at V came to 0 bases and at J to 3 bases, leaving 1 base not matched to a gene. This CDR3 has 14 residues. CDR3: CAWSVTGGDYGYTF. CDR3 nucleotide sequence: TGTGCCTGGAGTGTGACAGGGGGCGACTATGGCTACACCTTC.

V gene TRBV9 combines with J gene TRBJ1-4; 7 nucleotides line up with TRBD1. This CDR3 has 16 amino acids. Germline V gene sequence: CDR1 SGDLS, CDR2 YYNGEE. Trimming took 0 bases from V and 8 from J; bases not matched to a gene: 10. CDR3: CASSVGGRGGKEKLFF. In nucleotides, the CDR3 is TGTGCCAGCAGCGTAGGAGGAAGAGGGGGCAAAGAAAAACTGTTTTTT.

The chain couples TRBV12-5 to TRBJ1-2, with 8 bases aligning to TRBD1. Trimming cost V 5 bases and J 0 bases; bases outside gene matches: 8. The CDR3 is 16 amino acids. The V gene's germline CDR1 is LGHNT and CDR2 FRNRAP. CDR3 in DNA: TGTGCTAGTGGTATGCGGACAGGGAATGCTAACTATGGCTACACCTTC. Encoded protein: CASGMRTGNANYGYTF.

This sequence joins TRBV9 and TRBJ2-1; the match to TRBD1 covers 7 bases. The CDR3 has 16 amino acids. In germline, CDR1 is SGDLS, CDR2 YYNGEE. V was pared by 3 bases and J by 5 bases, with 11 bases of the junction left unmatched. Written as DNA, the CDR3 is TGTGCCAGCAGCGAAGGGGGCGCCCTTGGCCACAATGAGCAGTTCTTC. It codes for CASSEGGALGHNEQFF.

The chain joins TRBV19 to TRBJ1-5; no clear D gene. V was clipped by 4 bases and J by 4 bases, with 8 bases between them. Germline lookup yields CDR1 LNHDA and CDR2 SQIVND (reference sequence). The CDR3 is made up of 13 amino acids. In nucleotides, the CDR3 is TGTGCCAGTAGTACCCAGAGGAATCAGCCCCAGCATTTT. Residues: CASSTQRNQPQHF. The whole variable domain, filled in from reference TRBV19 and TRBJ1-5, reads DGGITQSPKYLFRKEGQNVTLSCEQNLNHDAMYWYRQDPGQGLRLIYYSQIVNDFQKGDIAEGYSVSREKKESFPLTVTSAQKNPTAFYLCASSTQRNQPQHFGDGTRLSIL.

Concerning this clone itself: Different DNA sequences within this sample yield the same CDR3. The DNA for the CDR3 is TGTGCCAGCAGCCAAGCAGGGAACACCGGGGAGCTGTTTTTT. Protein product: CASSQAGNTGELFF. This rearrangement joins TRBV3-1 (or the pseudogene TRBV3-2) to TRBJ2-2; D uncertain. The CDR3 spans 14 residues. Germline CDR1 reads LGHDT; CDR2 reads YNNKEL (reference sequence). Trimming removed 1 base at V and 1 base at J, with 4 bases between.

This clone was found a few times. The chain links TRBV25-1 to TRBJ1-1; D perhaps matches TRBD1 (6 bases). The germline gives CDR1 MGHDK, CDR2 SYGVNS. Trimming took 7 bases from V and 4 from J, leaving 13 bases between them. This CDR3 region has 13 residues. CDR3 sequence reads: CASKTGGSTEAFF. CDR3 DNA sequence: TGTGCCAGCAAAACGGGGGGCAGCACTGAAGCTTTCTTT. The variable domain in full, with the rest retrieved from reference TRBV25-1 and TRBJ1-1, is EADIYQTPRYLVIGTGKKITLECSQTMGHDKMYWYQQDPGMELHLIHYSYGVNSTEKGDLSSESTVSRIRTEHFPLTLESARPSHTSQYLCASKTGGSTEAFFGQGTRLTVV.

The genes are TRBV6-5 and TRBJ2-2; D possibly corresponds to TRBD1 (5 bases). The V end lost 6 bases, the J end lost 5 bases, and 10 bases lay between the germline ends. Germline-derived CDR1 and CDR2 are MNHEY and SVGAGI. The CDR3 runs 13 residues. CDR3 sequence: CASSRDGTGELFF. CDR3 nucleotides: TGTGCCAGCAGCAGGGATGGGACCGGGGAGCTGTTTTTT.

The CDR3 spells CASSPGYPYEQYF. The DNA of the CDR3 is TGTGCCAGCAGTCCAGGGTACCCCTACGAGCAGTACTTC. The chain has TRBV6-2 or TRBV6-3 and TRBJ2-7, with D perhaps TRBD1 (5 bases). This CDR3 comprises 13 residues. V dropped 5 bases and J dropped 2 bases, with 10 bases sitting between them. Germline V gene sequence: CDR1 MNHEY, CDR2 SVGEGT.

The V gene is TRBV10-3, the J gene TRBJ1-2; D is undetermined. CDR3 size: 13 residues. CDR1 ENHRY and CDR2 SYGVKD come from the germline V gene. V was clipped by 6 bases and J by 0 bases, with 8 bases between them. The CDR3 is CAIRAFANYGYTF. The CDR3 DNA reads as TGTGCCATCAGGGCCTTCGCTAACTATGGCTACACCTTC.

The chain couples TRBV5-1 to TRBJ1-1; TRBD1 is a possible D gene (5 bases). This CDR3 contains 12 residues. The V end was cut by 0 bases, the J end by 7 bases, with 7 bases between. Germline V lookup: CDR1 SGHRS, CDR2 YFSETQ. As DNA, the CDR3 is TGCGCCAGCAGCTTGGACAGGCATGAAGCTTTCTTT. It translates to CASSLDRHEAFF.

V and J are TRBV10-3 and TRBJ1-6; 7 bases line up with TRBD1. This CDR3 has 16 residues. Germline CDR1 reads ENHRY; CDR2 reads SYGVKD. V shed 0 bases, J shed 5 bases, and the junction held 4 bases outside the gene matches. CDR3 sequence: CAISESADRHNSPLHF. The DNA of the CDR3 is TGTGCCATCAGTGAGTCGGCGGACAGGCATAATTCACCCCTCCACTTT.

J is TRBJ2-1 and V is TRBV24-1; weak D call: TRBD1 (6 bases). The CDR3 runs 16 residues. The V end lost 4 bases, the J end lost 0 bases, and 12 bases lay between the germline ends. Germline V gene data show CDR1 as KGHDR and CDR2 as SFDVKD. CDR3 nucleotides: TGTGCCACCAGTGAACACGGGGACATCTCCTACAATGAGCAGTTCTTC. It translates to CATSEHGDISYNEQFF.

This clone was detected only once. CDR3 DNA: TGTGCCAGTAAACTAACCGGCCAGGGGCATCAGCCCCAGCATTTT. This codes for CASKLTGQGHQPQHF. The chain couples TRBV19 to TRBJ1-5, with a weak D call TRBD1 (6 bases). Trimming removed 7 bases from V and 5 bases from J, with 18 bases in between. CDR1 LNHDA and CDR2 SQIVND come from the germline V gene (reference sequence). This CDR3 contains 15 residues.

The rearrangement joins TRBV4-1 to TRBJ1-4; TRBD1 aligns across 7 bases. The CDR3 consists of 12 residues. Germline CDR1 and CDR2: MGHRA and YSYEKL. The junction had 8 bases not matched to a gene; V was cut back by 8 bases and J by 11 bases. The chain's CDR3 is CASAGTENKLFF. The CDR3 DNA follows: TGCGCCAGCGCCGGGACAGAAAATAAACTGTTTTTT.

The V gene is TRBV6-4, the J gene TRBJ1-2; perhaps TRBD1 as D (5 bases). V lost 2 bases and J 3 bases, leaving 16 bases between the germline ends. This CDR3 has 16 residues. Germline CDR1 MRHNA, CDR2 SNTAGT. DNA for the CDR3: TGTGCCAGCAGTGACATGGGAGGGGATCAAGACTATGGCTACACCTTC. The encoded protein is CASSDMGGDQDYGYTF.

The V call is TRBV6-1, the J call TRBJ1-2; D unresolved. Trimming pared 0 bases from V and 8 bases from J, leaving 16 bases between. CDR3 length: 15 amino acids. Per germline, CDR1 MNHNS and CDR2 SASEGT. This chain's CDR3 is CASSEALRGGEGYTF. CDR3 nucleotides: TGTGCCAGCAGTGAAGCGCTTAGAGGAGGTGAAGGCTACACCTTC.

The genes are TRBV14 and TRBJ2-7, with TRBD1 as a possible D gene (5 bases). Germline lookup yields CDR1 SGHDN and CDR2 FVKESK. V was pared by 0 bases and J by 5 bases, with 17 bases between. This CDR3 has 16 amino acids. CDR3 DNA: TGTGCCAGCAGCCAAGATAAGCAGGGTCTGGCTGACGAGCAGTACTTC. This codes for CASSQDKQGLADEQYF.

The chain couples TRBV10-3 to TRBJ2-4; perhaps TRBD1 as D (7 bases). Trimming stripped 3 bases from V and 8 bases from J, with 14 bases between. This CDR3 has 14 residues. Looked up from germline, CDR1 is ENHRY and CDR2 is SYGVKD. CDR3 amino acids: CAISDTGEEDIQYF. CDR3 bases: TGTGCCATCAGTGACACAGGGGAGGAGGACATTCAGTACTTC.

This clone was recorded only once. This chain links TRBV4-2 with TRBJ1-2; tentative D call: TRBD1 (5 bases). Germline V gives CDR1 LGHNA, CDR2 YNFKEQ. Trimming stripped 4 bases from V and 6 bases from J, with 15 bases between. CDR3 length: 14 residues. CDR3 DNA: TGTGCCAGCAGCCCAGGGACTCTGCTGGATGGCTACACCTTC. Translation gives CASSPGTLLDGYTF.

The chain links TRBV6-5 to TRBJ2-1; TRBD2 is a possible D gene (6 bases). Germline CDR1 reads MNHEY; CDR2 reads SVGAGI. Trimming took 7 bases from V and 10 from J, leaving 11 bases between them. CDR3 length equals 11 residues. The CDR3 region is CASMALAEQFF. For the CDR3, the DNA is TGTGCCAGCATGGCCCTAGCGGAGCAGTTCTTC.

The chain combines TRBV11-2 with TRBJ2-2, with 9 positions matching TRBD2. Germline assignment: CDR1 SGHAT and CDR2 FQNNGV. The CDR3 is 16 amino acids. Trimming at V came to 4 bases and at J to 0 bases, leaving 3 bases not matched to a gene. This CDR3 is CASSWRTSANTGELFF. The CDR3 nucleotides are TGTGCCAGCAGCTGGAGGACTAGCGCGAACACCGGGGAGCTGTTTTTT.

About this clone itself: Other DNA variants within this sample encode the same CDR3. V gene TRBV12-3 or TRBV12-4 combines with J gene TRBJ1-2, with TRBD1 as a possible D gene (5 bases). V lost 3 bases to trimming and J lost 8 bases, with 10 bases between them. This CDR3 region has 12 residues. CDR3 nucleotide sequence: TGTGCCAGCAGTTTGGGGGGAGGAGGCTACACCTTC. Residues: CASSLGGGGYTF.

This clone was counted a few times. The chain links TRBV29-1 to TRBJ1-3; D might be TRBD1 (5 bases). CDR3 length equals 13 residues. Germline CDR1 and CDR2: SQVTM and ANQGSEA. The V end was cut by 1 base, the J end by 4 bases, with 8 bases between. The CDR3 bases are TGCAGCGTTGAAGGGCCAGGGGGAAACACCATATATTTT. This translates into CSVEGPGGNTIYF.

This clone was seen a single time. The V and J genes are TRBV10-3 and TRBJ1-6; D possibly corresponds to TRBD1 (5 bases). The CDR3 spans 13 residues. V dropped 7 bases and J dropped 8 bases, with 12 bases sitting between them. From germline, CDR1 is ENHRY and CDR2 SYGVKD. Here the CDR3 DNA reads TGTGCCATCACAACGGGGGGGGATTCACCCCTCCACTTT. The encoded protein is CAITTGGDSPLHF.